The 32 T cell receptor beta chains reported below all come from one sample, sequenced in a study of T cells in Graves' hyperthyroidism and ophthalmopathy. What was amplified from RNA transcripts were TCR beta CDR3 regions. The HTBI primer set drove a first-round RT-PCR of the TCR CDR3. One entry per CDR3 protein results from TCRdb running MiXCR on the multiplex PCR reads. The table lists fewer than 900,000 distinct CDR3 sequences, around 19% of them singletons. Sequenced material: blood. These receptors originate from a woman in her forties or fifties with Graves' hyperthyroidism that later progressed to Graves' ophthalmopathy.

The V gene is TRBV5-6, the J gene TRBJ2-2; possible D gene TRBD2, 5 bases. The germline gives CDR1 SGHDT, CDR2 YYEEEE. With 4 bases removed from V and 5 bases from J, the gap between germline ends came to 21 bases. There are 17 residues in the CDR3. This CDR3 is CASSHYIGERKTGELFF. As DNA, the CDR3 is TGTGCCAGCAGCCACTACATCGGGGAGAGGAAAACCGGGGAGCTGTTTTTT.

This clonotype was found a few times. J is TRBJ1-3 and V is TRBV6-1; perhaps TRBD1 as D (6 bases). CDR1 is MNHNS, CDR2 SASEGT, per germline. This CDR3 is 15 amino acids long. The V end lost 6 bases, the J end lost 8 bases, and 20 bases lay between the germline ends. CDR3 amino acids: CASRQADRRTDTIYF. The CDR3 region has the DNA TGTGCCAGCAGACAAGCTGACAGGCGCACGGACACCATATATTTT.

This clonotype has a count of ten or more. The rearrangement joins TRBV20-1 to TRBJ1-4; possible D gene TRBD1, 6 bases. CDR3 length: 14 amino acids. Germline V gene lookup returns CDR1 DFQATT and CDR2 SNEGSKA (reference sequence). Trimming shortened V by 6 bases and J by 5 bases, and 16 bases separated the two germline ends. In nucleotides, the CDR3 is TGCAGTGCGACCGAGGCAGGGACAAATGAAAAACTGTTTTTT. It codes for CSATEAGTNEKLFF.

This clonotype was observed a handful of times. V usage is TRBV20-1 and J usage is TRBJ2-3, with TRBD2 matching 9 bases. The CDR3 runs 16 residues. Per the germline V gene, CDR1 is DFQATT and CDR2 is SNEGSKA (reference sequence). The trim removed 6 bases at V and 0 bases at J, leaving 10 bases unmatched. The CDR3 DNA reads TGCAGTGCCGGGGGAGCGGGGGGCAGAAGCACAGATACGCAGTATTTT. As protein: CSAGGAGGRSTDTQYF.

This clonotype was seen a few times. The chain combines TRBV18 with TRBJ1-6; a possible D gene is TRBD1 (5 bases). The CDR3 runs to 14 residues. V was clipped by 5 bases and J by 7 bases, with 12 bases between them. Germline lookup yields CDR1 KGHSH and CDR2 LQKENI. The CDR3 sequence is CASSSTGPNSPLHF. The CDR3 nucleotides are TGTGCCAGCTCAAGCACAGGTCCAAATTCACCCCTCCACTTT.

V and J are TRBV15 and TRBJ1-3, with a tentative D call TRBD1 (5 bases). The CDR3 has 14 amino acids. From germline, CDR1 is LNHNV and CDR2 YYDKDF (reference sequence). Trimming shortened V by 0 bases and J by 4 bases, and 7 bases separated the two germline ends. The CDR3 region has the DNA TGTGCCACCAGCAGAGACAGGGACGGAAACACCATATATTTT. Translating it yields CATSRDRDGNTIYF.

This clonotype occurred a few times. This chain joins TRBV6-1 and TRBJ1-5; a possible D gene is TRBD1 (6 bases). The CDR3 runs 15 residues. Deletions cut 6 bases from V and 5 bases from J, with 17 bases between. Germline assignment: CDR1 MNHNS and CDR2 SASEGT. In DNA, the CDR3 is TGTGCCAGCAGCCGCGCGTACAGGGATCATCAGCCCCAGCATTTT. Protein: CASSRAYRDHQPQHF.

The chain combines TRBV25-1 with TRBJ1-1, with D unresolved. V lost 0 bases, J lost 10 bases, and 9 bases lay in between. CDR3 length equals 12 residues. The germline V gene encodes CDR1 MGHDK and CDR2 SYGVNS. The CDR3 here is CASSEYKDRAFF. The CDR3 region has the DNA TGTGCCAGCAGTGAATATAAGGATAGAGCTTTCTTT.

This clonotype was seen ten or more times. This chain links TRBV3-1 with TRBJ1-4; D uncertain. V was trimmed by 1 base and J by 8 bases, leaving 14 bases between them. The CDR3 has 15 residues. Germline CDR1 is LGHDT and CDR2 is YNNKEL (reference sequence). The CDR3 DNA sequence: TGTGCCAGCAGCCAAGTGGAAGGCCGCCGGGAAAAACTGTTTTTT. Its protein product is CASSQVEGRREKLFF. Using reference TRBV3-1 and TRBJ1-4 for the parts outside the CDR3, the full variable domain is DTAVSQTPKYLVTQMGNDKSIKCEQNLGHDTMYWYKQDSKKFLKIMFSYNNKELIINETVPNRFSPKSPDKAHLNLHINSLELGDSAVYFCASSQVEGRREKLFFGSGTQLSVL.

This clonotype was detected only a few times. The J gene is TRBJ2-1, the V gene TRBV12-3 or TRBV12-4; TRBD1 might be the D (5 bases). V dropped 5 bases and J dropped 8 bases, with 16 bases sitting between them. The CDR3 sequence is 14 residues long. The CDR3 DNA follows: TGTGCCAGCAGTCTCGGTCAGGGTGCGGATGAGCAGTTCTTC. This sequence encodes CASSLGQGADEQFF.

This chain links TRBV18 with TRBJ1-4; D remains ambiguous. This CDR3 is 15 amino acids long. Germline loops: CDR1 KGHSH, CDR2 LQKENI. With 1 base removed from V and 6 bases from J, the gap between germline ends came to 12 bases. The CDR3: CASSPLPGDHEKLFF. The CDR3 DNA reads TGTGCCAGCTCACCACTGCCCGGCGACCATGAAAAACTGTTTTTT.

This clonotype showed up many times. This rearrangement joins TRBV27 to TRBJ1-2; D uncertain. The CDR3 loop spans 15 amino acids. Trimming took off 4 bases at V and 5 bases at J, with 17 bases between the two ends. From germline, CDR1 is MNHEY and CDR2 SMNVEV (reference sequence). CDR3 protein: CASSSITVMGYGYTF. CDR3 coding DNA: TGTGCCAGCAGTTCAATTACAGTCATGGGTTATGGCTACACCTTC.

The rearrangement joins TRBV20-1 to TRBJ1-2; D is unclear. This CDR3 has 16 residues. Germline loops: CDR1 DFQATT, CDR2 SNEGSKA (reference sequence). Trimming pared 0 bases from V and 4 bases from J, leaving 18 bases between. The DNA for the CDR3 is TGCAGTGCTAGAGATCCCGGGTCAGGACGAATCTATGGCTACACCTTC. This translates into CSARDPGSGRIYGYTF.

This clonotype was counted many times. The J gene is TRBJ2-3, the V gene TRBV20-1; D is unresolved. Germline CDR1 DFQATT, CDR2 SNEGSKA (reference sequence). V was trimmed by 0 bases and J by 10 bases, leaving 11 bases between them. CDR3 length: 12 residues. Written as DNA, the CDR3 is TGCAGTGCTAGAGATTCTGGTCCGCCGCAGTATTTT. Translation gives CSARDSGPPQYF.

This clonotype was detected many times. This chain links TRBV30 with TRBJ1-4; no reliable D call. Germline assignment: CDR1 GTSNPN and CDR2 SVGIG (reference sequence). The germline V and J ends were trimmed by 0 bases and 3 bases, with 8 bases remaining between them. This CDR3 comprises 14 residues. CDR3 nucleotide sequence: TGTGCCTGGAGTGTCGGGGTACCTAATGAAAAACTGTTTTTT. The encoded protein is CAWSVGVPNEKLFF.

In its sample, this clonotype was seen many times. The V and J genes are TRBV5-1 and TRBJ2-1, with 12 bases fitting TRBD2. Germline CDR1 reads SGHRS; CDR2 reads YFSETQ. The CDR3 has 16 residues. The J segment lost 4 bases and the V segment lost 2 bases, leaving 4 bases of the junction unmatched. CDR3 sequence: CASSLPGLAGYNEQFF. The CDR3 nucleotides read TGCGCCAGCAGCTTACCCGGACTAGCGGGATACAATGAGCAGTTCTTC.

Remarks on this clonotype: A read error may be the cause here, since a much bigger clone is one base away. V and J are TRBV7-2 and TRBJ2-7; 8 positions match TRBD1. CDR1 and CDR2 from the germline V gene are SGHTA and FQGNSA. CDR3 size: 14 residues. CDR3 region: CAGSFPGQAYEQYF. The CDR3 nucleotides are TGTGCCGGCAGCTTCCCGGGACAGGCCTACGAGCAGTACTTC.

V gene TRBV5-6 combines with J gene TRBJ2-3; D is possibly TRBD2 (6 bases). The CDR3 contains 14 residues. V lost 3 bases to trimming and J lost 7 bases, with 15 bases between them. Germline assignment: CDR1 SGHDT and CDR2 YYEEEE. The chain's CDR3 is CASSWEDSSYTQYF. In DNA form, the CDR3 reads TGTGCCAGCAGCTGGGAGGACTCCTCGTATACGCAGTATTTT.

This clonotype was detected a few times. The rearrangement links TRBV20-1 to TRBJ2-7; TRBD1 or TRBD2 may be the D gene (5 bases each). The CDR3 loop spans 13 amino acids. Trimming pared 2 bases from V and 3 bases from J, leaving 11 bases between. Per germline, CDR1 DFQATT and CDR2 SNEGSKA (reference sequence). CDR3 residues: CSARTGTDYEQYF. The DNA for the CDR3 is TGCAGTGCTAGAACCGGGACGGACTACGAGCAGTACTTC.

Ten or more counts support this clonotype. The CDR3 protein is CASSTRATSGGNNEQFF. DNA of the CDR3: TGTGCCAGCAGCACCCGGGCGACTAGCGGGGGGAACAATGAGCAGTTCTTC. The chain couples TRBV3-1 to TRBJ2-1; 13 positions agree with TRBD2. V was pared by 5 bases and J by 5 bases, with 9 bases of the junction left unmatched. The CDR3 length is 17 residues. Germline-derived CDR1 and CDR2 are LGHDT and YNNKEL (reference sequence).

With regard to this clonotype: The conserved phenylalanine or tryptophan is not found at the CDR3 terminus, so this likely reflects a read error. V and J are TRBV12-3 or TRBV12-4 and TRBJ2-1; 7 bases map to TRBD1. The CDR3 totals 15 residues. Losses at the gene ends were 6 bases for V and 0 bases for J; bases not matched to a gene: 5. The CDR3 DNA reads TGTGCCAGCAGCCCGACAGGGAGCTCCTACAATGAGCAGTTCCTC. Translation: CASSPTGSSYNEQFL.

The gene calls are TRBV2 and TRBJ2-7, with a weak D call TRBD1 (6 bases). V was clipped by 4 bases and J by 5 bases, with 21 bases between them. The CDR3 consists of 16 residues. The germline gives CDR1 SNHLY, CDR2 FYNNEI. The CDR3 DNA follows: TGTGCCAGCAGTGGAGACCTATGGGACATGGGCAACGAGCAGTACTTC. Amino acid sequence: CASSGDLWDMGNEQYF. The entire variable domain, with the rest obtained from reference TRBV2 and TRBJ2-7, is as follows: EPEVTQTPSHQVTQMGQEVILRCVPISNHLYFYWYRQILGQKVEFLVSFYNNEISEKSEIFDDQFSVERPDGSNFTLKIRSTKLEDSAMYFCASSGDLWDMGNEQYFGPGTRLTVT.

The sample holds a few counts of this clonotype. CDR3 nucleotide sequence: TGCAGCGCCAGACAGGGATGGGAGCAGTACTTC. This codes for CSARQGWEQYF. V gene TRBV29-1 combines with J gene TRBJ2-7, with 7 bases that match TRBD1. Germline CDR1 and CDR2: SQVTM and ANQGSEA. The V gene end was trimmed by 7 bases and the J gene end by 7 bases; junction bases not matched to a gene: 7. This CDR3 region has 11 residues.

The chain couples TRBV6-1 to TRBJ2-1; 7 bases fit TRBD1. This CDR3 is 14 amino acids long. Germline V lookup: CDR1 MNHNS, CDR2 SASEGT. The trim removed 6 bases at V and 0 bases at J, leaving 2 bases unmatched. The CDR3 DNA sequence: TGTGCCAGCAGAGGGGGCCCCTCCTACAATGAGCAGTTCTTC. This encodes CASRGGPSYNEQFF.

In the case of this clonotype: A read error is possible here, since a much larger clone lies one base away. This chain links TRBV14 with TRBJ1-2; D not certain. This CDR3 has 11 residues. V was shortened by 0 bases and J by 6 bases, with 2 bases between the two germline ends. Germline lookup yields CDR1 SGHDN and CDR2 FVKESK. The CDR3 reads CASSQDDGYTF. CDR3 bases: TGTGCCAGCAGCCAAGACGATGGCTACACCTTC.

This chain connects TRBV10-1 to TRBJ1-1; D uncertain. The CDR3 is made up of 14 amino acids. V lost 5 bases and J lost 0, with 10 bases in between. CDR1 is WNHNN, CDR2 SYGVQD, per germline (reference sequence). The CDR3 nucleotides read TGCGCCAGCAGTAGGAACAGTCTGAACACTGAAGCTTTCTTT. Its protein is CASSRNSLNTEAFF.

This clonotype was counted at least ten times. This chain links TRBV3-1 with TRBJ1-5; TRBD1 might be the D (6 bases). This CDR3 region has 15 residues. Trimming left V 1 base short and J 5 bases short, with 12 bases between. From germline, CDR1 is LGHDT and CDR2 YNNKEL (reference sequence). The CDR3 reads CASSQGTAAHQPQHF. In nucleotides, the CDR3 is TGTGCCAGCAGCCAAGGGACAGCTGCTCATCAGCCCCAGCATTTT.

The table lists this clonotype with many counts. This chain connects TRBV3-1 to TRBJ2-3; D may be TRBD1 (6 bases). Trimming shortened V by 1 base and J by 0 bases, and 14 bases separated the two germline ends. Germline V CDR1 and CDR2: LGHDT, YNNKEL (reference sequence). The CDR3 has 17 amino acids. The CDR3 loop is CASSQVRTATSTDTQYF. DNA of the CDR3: TGTGCCAGCAGCCAAGTAAGGACAGCAACTAGCACAGATACGCAGTATTTT.

This clonotype appeared many times. The CDR3 sequence is CASSQDFQGLYGYTF. CDR3 nucleotide sequence: TGTGCCAGCAGCCAAGATTTTCAGGGGCTATATGGCTACACCTTC. The J gene is TRBJ1-2, the V gene TRBV3-1; weak D call: TRBD1 (6 bases). CDR3 length: 15 residues. V lost 0 bases, J lost 5 bases, and 13 bases lay in between. CDR1 LGHDT and CDR2 YNNKEL come from the germline V gene (reference sequence).

As regards this clonotype: The DNA is left out, because the CDR3 cannot be placed on it with certainty; the CDR3 is given as TCRdb lists it. J is TRBJ2-3 and V is TRBV5-1; the D segment call TRBD1 is taken from the table without a DNA check. The CDR3 length is 23 residues, termini included. Germline V CDR1 and CDR2: SGHRS, YFSETQ. This CDR3 reads CVGTHRYAVFWPRHPADADTQYF.

This clonotype has ten or more counts. V and J are TRBV2 and TRBJ1-3; TRBD1 might be the D (5 bases). Between the trimmed V and J ends, which lost 5 bases and 0 bases, there was a span of 8 bases. The CDR3 has 14 amino acids. The germline V gene encodes CDR1 SNHLY and CDR2 FYNNEI. In DNA form, the CDR3 reads TGTGCCAGCAGTTACAGGTTCTCTGGAAACACCATATATTTT. Its protein product is CASSYRFSGNTIYF.

This chain uses TRBV29-1 with TRBJ2-7, with D perhaps TRBD1 or TRBD2 (6 bases each). This CDR3 has 13 amino acids. The ends were cut back, 7 bases at V and 6 bases at J, with 19 bases in the middle. Germline V CDR1 and CDR2: SQVTM, ANQGSEA. This CDR3 reads CSARYGGLSEQYF. For the CDR3, the DNA is TGCAGCGCCCGATATGGGGGGCTCTCCGAGCAGTACTTC.